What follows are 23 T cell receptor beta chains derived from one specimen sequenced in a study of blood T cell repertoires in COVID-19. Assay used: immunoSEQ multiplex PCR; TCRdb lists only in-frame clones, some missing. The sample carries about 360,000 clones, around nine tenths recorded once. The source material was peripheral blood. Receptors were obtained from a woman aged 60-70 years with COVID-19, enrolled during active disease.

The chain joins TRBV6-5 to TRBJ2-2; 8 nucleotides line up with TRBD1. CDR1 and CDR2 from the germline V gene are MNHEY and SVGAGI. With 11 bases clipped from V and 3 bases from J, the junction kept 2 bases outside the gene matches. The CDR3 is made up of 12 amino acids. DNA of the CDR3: TGTGCCTCACAGGGGGACACCGGGGAGCTGTTTTTT. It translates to CASQGDTGELFF.

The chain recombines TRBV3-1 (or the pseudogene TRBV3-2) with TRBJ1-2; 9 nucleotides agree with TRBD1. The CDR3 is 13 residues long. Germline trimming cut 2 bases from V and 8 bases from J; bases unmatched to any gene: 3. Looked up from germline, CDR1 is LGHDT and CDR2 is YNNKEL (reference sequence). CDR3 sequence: CASSQRTGVGYTF. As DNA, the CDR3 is TGTGCCAGCAGCCAACGGACAGGGGTGGGCTACACCTTC.

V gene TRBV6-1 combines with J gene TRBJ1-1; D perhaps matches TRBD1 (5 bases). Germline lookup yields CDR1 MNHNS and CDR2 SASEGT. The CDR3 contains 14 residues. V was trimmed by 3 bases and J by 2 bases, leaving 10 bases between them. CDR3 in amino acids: CASSDRESNTEAFF. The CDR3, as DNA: TGTGCCAGCAGTGACAGGGAATCAAACACTGAAGCTTTCTTT.

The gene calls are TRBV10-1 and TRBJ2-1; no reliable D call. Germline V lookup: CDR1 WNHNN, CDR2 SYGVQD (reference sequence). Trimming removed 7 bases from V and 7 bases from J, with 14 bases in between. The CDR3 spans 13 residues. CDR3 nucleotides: TGCGCCAGCACCGCGGATGCGCGAAATGAGCAGTTCTTC. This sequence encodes CASTADARNEQFF.

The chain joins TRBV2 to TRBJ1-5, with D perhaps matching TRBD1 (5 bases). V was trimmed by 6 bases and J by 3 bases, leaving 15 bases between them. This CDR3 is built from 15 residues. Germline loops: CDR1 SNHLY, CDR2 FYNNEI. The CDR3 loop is CASRLSGLNNQPQHF. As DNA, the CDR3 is TGTGCCAGCAGACTCTCGGGACTGAACAATCAGCCCCAGCATTTT.

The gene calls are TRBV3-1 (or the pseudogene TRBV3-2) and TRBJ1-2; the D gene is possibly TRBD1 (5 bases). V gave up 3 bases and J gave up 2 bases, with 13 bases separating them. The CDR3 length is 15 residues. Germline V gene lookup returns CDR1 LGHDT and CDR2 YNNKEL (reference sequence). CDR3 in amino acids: CASSHQGYVNYGYTF. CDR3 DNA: TGTGCCAGCAGCCACCAGGGATACGTAAACTATGGCTACACCTTC.

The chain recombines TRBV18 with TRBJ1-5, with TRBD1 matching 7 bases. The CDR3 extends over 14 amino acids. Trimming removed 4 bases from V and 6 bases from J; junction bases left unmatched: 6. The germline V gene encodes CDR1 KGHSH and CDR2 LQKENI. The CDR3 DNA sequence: TGTGCCAGCTCACTACAGGGGTTTACTCAGCCCCAGCATTTT. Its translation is CASSLQGFTQPQHF.

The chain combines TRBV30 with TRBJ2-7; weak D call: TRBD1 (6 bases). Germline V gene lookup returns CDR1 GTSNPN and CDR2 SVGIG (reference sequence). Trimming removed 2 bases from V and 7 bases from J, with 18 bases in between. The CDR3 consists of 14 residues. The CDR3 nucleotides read TGTGCCTGGAGTAGGGACAAAAACTTGGGAGAGCAGTACTTC. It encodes CAWSRDKNLGEQYF.

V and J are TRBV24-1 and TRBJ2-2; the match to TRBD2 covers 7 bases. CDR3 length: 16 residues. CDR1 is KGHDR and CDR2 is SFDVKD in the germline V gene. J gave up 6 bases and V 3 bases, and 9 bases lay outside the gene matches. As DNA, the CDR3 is TGTGCCACCAGTGATCCGGCGGGGGTGGGGGCCGGGGAGCTGTTTTTT. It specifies CATSDPAGVGAGELFF.

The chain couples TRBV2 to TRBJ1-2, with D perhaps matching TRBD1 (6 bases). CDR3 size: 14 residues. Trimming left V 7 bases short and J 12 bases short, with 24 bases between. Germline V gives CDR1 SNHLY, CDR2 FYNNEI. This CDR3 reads CASMVGALGARDTF. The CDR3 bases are TGTGCCAGCATGGTGGGGGCGCTAGGGGCCCGGGACACCTTC.

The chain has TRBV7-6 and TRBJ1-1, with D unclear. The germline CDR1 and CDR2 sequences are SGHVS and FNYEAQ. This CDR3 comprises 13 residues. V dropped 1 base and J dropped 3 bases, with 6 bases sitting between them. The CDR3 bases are TGTGCCAGCAGCTTAGGCGTCTACACTGAAGCTTTCTTT. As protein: CASSLGVYTEAFF.

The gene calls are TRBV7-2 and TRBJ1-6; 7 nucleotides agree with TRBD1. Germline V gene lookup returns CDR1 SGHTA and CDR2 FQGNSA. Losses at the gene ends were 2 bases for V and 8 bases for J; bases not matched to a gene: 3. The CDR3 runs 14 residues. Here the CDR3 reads CASSLRQGDSPLHF. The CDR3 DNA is TGTGCCAGCAGCTTAAGACAGGGTGATTCACCCCTCCACTTT.

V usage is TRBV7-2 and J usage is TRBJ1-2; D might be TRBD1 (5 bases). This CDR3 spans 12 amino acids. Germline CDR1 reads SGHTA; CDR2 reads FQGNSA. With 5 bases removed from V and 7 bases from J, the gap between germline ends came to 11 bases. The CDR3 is CASSPGLAGYTF. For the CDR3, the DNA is TGTGCCAGCAGCCCAGGGTTAGCTGGCTACACCTTC.

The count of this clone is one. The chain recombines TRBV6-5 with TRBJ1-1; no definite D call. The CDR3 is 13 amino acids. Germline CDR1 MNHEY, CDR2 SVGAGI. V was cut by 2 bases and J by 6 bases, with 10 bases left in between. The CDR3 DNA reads TGTGCCAGCAGTTACCCGGAGGGAGCTGAAGCTTTCTTT. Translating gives CASSYPEGAEAFF.

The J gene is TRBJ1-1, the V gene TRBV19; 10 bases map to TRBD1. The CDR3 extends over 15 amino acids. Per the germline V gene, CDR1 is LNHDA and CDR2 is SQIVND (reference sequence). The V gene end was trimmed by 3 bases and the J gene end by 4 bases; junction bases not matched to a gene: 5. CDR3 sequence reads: CASSIRQGAGTEAFF. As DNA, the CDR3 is TGTGCCAGTAGTATTCGACAGGGGGCCGGCACTGAAGCTTTCTTT.

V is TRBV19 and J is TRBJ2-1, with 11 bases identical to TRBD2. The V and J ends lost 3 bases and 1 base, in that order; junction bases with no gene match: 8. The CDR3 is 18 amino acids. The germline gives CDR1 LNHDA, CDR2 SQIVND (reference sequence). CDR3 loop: CASSIALAGGRSYNEQFF. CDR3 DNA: TGTGCCAGTAGTATTGCGCTAGCGGGGGGACGGTCCTACAATGAGCAGTTCTTC. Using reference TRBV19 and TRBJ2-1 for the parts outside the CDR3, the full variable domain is DGGITQSPKYLFRKEGQNVTLSCEQNLNHDAMYWYRQDPGQGLRLIYYSQIVNDFQKGDIAEGYSVSREKKESFPLTVTSAQKNPTAFYLCASSIALAGGRSYNEQFFGPGTRLTVL.

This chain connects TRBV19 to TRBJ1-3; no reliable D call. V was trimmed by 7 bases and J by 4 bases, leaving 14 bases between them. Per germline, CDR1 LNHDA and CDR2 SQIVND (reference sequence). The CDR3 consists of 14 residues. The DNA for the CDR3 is TGTGCCAGTATTGGTCGTGCGGCGGGAAACACCATATATTTT. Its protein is CASIGRAAGNTIYF.

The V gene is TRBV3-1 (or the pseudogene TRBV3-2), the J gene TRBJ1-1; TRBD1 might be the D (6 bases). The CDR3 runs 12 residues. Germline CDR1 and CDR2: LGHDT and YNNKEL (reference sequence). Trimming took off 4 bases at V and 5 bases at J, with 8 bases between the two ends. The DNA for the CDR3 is TGTGCCAGCAGCCCAACAGGGACTGAAGCTTTCTTT. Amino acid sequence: CASSPTGTEAFF.

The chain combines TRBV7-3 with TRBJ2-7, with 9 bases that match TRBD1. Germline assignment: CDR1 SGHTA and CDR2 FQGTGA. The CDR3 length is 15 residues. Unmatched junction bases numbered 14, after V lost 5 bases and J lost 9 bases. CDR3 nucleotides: TGTGCCAGCAGCCCGGGACAGGGCGGTGGGGCGGTGCAGTACTTC. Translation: CASSPGQGGGAVQYF.

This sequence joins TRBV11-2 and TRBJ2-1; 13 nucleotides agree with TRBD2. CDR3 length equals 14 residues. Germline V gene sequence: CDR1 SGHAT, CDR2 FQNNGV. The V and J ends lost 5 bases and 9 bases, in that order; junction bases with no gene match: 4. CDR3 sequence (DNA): TGTGCCAGCAGCCCGGGGACTAGCGGGGTTGAGCAGTTCTTC. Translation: CASSPGTSGVEQFF.

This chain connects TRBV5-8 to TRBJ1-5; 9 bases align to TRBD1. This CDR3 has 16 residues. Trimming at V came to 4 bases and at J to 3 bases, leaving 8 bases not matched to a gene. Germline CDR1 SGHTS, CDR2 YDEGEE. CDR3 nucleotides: TGTGCCAGCAGCCCACGGACAGGGGTCCTCAATCAGCCCCAGCATTTT. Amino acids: CASSPRTGVLNQPQHF. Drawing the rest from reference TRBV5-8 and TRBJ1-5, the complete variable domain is EAGVTQSPTHLIKTRGQQATLRCSPISGHTSVYWYQQALGLGLQFLLWYDEGEERNRGNFPPRFSGRQFPNYSSELNVNALELEDSALYLCASSPRTGVLNQPQHFGDGTRLSIL.

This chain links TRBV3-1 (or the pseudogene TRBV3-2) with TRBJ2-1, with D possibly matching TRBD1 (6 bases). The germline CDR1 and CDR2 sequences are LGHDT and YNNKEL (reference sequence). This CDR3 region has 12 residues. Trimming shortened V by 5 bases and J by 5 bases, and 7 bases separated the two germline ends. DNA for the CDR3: TGTGCCAGCAGCGACAGGAACAATGAGCAGTTCTTC. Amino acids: CASSDRNNEQFF.

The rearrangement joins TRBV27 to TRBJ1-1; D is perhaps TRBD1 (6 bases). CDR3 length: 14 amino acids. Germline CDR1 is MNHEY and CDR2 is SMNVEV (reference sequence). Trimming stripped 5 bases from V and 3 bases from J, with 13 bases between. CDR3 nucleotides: TGTGCCAGCAGTCACAGGGCCCGGGACACTGAAGCTTTCTTT. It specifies CASSHRARDTEAFF.